This entry lists 16 T cell receptor beta chains sequenced from one sample in a study of blood T cell repertoires in COVID-19. The assay was immunoSEQ multiplex PCR, and TCRdb's table has in-frame clones only and misses some. The table shows around 250,000 clones, with 85% to 90% occurring only once. Sequencing input: PBMCs or T cells enriched from blood (not recorded which). The receptors come from a woman under 40 who had recovered from COVID-19.

The gene calls are TRBV10-3 and TRBJ2-3, with 9 bases lining up with TRBD1. Germline trimming cut 6 bases from V and 3 bases from J; bases unmatched to any gene: 13. Per the germline V gene, CDR1 is ENHRY and CDR2 is SYGVKD. The CDR3 sequence is 17 residues long. DNA of the CDR3: TGTGCCATCAGAAACAGGGGGCTCGGAATCCGTACAGATACGCAGTATTTT. Translating gives CAIRNRGLGIRTDTQYF.

This chain links TRBV3-1 (or the pseudogene TRBV3-2) with TRBJ1-5; a weak D match, TRBD1 (6 bases). V was shortened by 0 bases and J by 9 bases, with 15 bases between the two germline ends. The CDR3 is 15 amino acids. Germline values: CDR1 LGHDT, CDR2 YNNKEL (reference sequence). CDR3 in DNA: TGTGCCAGCAGCCAAGATTTCACAGGGCCTAGGCCCCAGCATTTT. Protein product: CASSQDFTGPRPQHF.

The chain employs TRBV28 and TRBJ2-1; D not resolved. The germline V and J ends were trimmed by 10 bases and 7 bases, with 11 bases remaining between them. The V gene's germline CDR1 is MDHEN and CDR2 SYDVKM. CDR3 length equals 11 residues. CDR3 amino acids: CAISPRNEQFF. The CDR3 DNA reads TGTGCCATTTCTCCGCGGAATGAGCAGTTCTTC. The full variable domain, completed using reference TRBV28 and TRBJ2-1, is DVKVTQSSRYLVKRTGEKVFLECVQDMDHENMFWYRQDPGLGLRLIYFSYDVKMKEKGDIPEGYSVSREKKERFSLILESASTNQTSMYLCAISPRNEQFFGPGTRLTVL.

This chain joins TRBV30 and TRBJ2-1; TRBD2 aligns across 7 bases. The CDR3 is 12 amino acids. With V trimmed by 0 bases and J by 10 bases, 3 bases remained unmatched. From germline, CDR1 is GTSNPN and CDR2 SVGIG (reference sequence). The CDR3 bases are TGTGCCTGGAGTGTGACTAGCATCGAGCAGTTCTTC. It yields the protein CAWSVTSIEQFF.

This clone was counted between two and nine times. The V gene is TRBV19, the J gene TRBJ2-1; 9 bases match TRBD2. The CDR3 is 16 amino acids. Germline V gene sequence: CDR1 LNHDA, CDR2 SQIVND (reference sequence). The trim removed 3 bases at V and 5 bases at J, leaving 8 bases unmatched. CDR3: CASSIAGGPRNNEQFF. CDR3 bases: TGTGCCAGTAGTATTGCGGGAGGGCCGAGGAACAATGAGCAGTTCTTC.

This chain joins TRBV19 and TRBJ1-4; D is undetermined. The CDR3 is made up of 15 amino acids. The germline V gene encodes CDR1 LNHDA and CDR2 SQIVND (reference sequence). V was pared by 3 bases and J by 5 bases, with 13 bases between. CDR3 sequence reads: CASSIMMTGNEKLFF. The CDR3 DNA sequence: TGTGCCAGTAGTATCATGATGACGGGGAATGAAAAACTGTTTTTT.

The chain uses TRBV7-9 and TRBJ2-1, with TRBD2 matching over 15 bases. CDR1 and CDR2 (germline): SEHNR, FQNEAQ (reference sequence). There are 19 residues in the CDR3. V shed 7 bases, J shed 9 bases, and the junction held 19 bases outside the gene matches. The CDR3 DNA reads TGTGCCAGCAACGACGGACTAGCGGGAGGGCCTGGGTTGTACGGTGAGCAGTTCTTC. Translation: CASNDGLAGGPGLYGEQFF. Together with reference TRBV7-9 and TRBJ2-1, the CDR3 gives the full variable domain: DTGVSQNPRHKITKRGQNVTFRCDPISEHNRLYWYRQTLGQGPEFLTYFQNEAQLEKSRLLSDRFSAERPKGSFSTLEIQRTEQGDSAMYLCASNDGLAGGPGLYGEQFFGPGTRLTVL.

This clone was observed a few times. This sequence joins TRBV30 and TRBJ1-6; D may be TRBD1 (6 bases). V was pared by 0 bases and J by 8 bases, with 14 bases between. The CDR3 is 15 amino acids. Per the germline V gene, CDR1 is GTSNPN and CDR2 is SVGIG (reference sequence). CDR3 region: CAWSVGAVVYSPLHF. CDR3 bases: TGTGCCTGGAGTGTGGGGGCGGTAGTATATTCACCCCTCCACTTT.

DNA of the CDR3: TGTGCCAGCAGCCATAGACAGGGCTCCTACGAGCAGTACTTC. Translated: CASSHRQGSYEQYF. The chain has TRBV3-1 (or the pseudogene TRBV3-2) and TRBJ2-7; 7 bases are shared with TRBD1. Per germline, CDR1 LGHDT and CDR2 YNNKEL (reference sequence). After removal of 3 bases from V and 0 bases from J, the junction contained 2 bases not matched to a gene. This CDR3 has 14 residues.

The CDR3 coding sequence is TGTGCCAGCAGCCCCGGTGGGCGGGAGTCCTCCTACGAGCAGTACTTC. This encodes CASSPGGRESSYEQYF. The chain carries TRBV5-4 and TRBJ2-7; TRBD2 agrees at 7 bases. The V segment lost 4 bases and the J segment 0 bases; nucleotides outside the gene matches: 10. The CDR3 has 16 amino acids. The germline CDR1 and CDR2 sequences are SGHNT and YYREEE (reference sequence).

The rearrangement uses TRBV18 and TRBJ1-3, with D possibly TRBD1 on 5 matching bases. V was clipped by 2 bases and J by 2 bases, with 19 bases between them. The CDR3 is 18 residues long. CDR1 and CDR2 from the germline V gene are KGHSH and LQKENI. CDR3 in amino acids: CASSPGPYRGDAGNTIYF. The CDR3 bases are TGTGCCAGCTCACCAGGACCCTATAGGGGCGATGCTGGAAACACCATATATTTT.

This clone was detected once. V usage is TRBV18 and J usage is TRBJ1-4; 7 nucleotides agree with TRBD1. The CDR3 consists of 14 residues. CDR1 and CDR2 (germline): KGHSH, LQKENI. V shed 6 bases and J 4 bases; nucleotides not matched to a gene: 5. The CDR3 coding sequence is TGTGCCAGCTCGTCACAGGGGTTTAATGAAAAACTGTTTTTT. This gives the protein CASSSQGFNEKLFF.

This sequence joins TRBV7-2 and TRBJ2-2; 14 bases are shared with TRBD2. Germline CDR1 reads SGHTA; CDR2 reads FQGNSA. With V trimmed by 4 bases and J by 6 bases, 10 bases remained unmatched. The CDR3 is 18 amino acids. The CDR3 here is CASSYRLAGGFMSGELFF. The DNA of the CDR3 is TGTGCCAGCAGCTACCGACTAGCGGGAGGGTTTATGTCCGGGGAGCTGTTTTTT.

The table lists this clone with a count of one. The gene calls are TRBV6-2 or TRBV6-3 and TRBJ2-1, with TRBD2 identical over 14 bases. V gave up 6 bases and J gave up 8 bases; unmatched junction bases: 12. The CDR3 is made up of 17 amino acids. Germline CDR1 MNHEY, CDR2 SVGEGT. For the CDR3, the DNA is TGTGCCAGCAGCAACCGGGGGACTAGCGGGAGTATCGATGAGCAGTTCTTC. Its translation is CASSNRGTSGSIDEQFF.

The rearrangement links TRBV11-3 to TRBJ2-2; 11 bases are shared with TRBD1. CDR1 is SGHNT and CDR2 is YENEEA in the germline V gene. With 4 bases clipped from V and 4 bases from J, the junction kept 2 bases outside the gene matches. The CDR3 totals 15 residues. The CDR3 reads CASSWDRGGTGELFF. CDR3 bases: TGTGCCAGCAGCTGGGACAGGGGGGGCACCGGGGAGCTGTTTTTT.

This clone was recorded only once. The chain has TRBV20-1 and TRBJ2-1; D is unresolved. The CDR3 length is 11 residues. V gave up 3 bases and J gave up 13 bases, with 13 bases separating them. In germline, CDR1 is DFQATT, CDR2 SNEGSKA (reference sequence). The CDR3 region has the DNA TGCAGTGCTAGGTTTTCTTTCGTACAGTTCTTC. Its translation: CSARFSFVQFF.